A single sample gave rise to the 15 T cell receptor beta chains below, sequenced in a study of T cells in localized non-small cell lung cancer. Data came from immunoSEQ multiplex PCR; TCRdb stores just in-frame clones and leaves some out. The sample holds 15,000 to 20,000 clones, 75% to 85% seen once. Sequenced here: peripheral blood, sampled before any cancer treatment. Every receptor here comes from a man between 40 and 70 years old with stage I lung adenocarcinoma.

The CDR3, as DNA: TGTGCCAGCAGCGTAGGGAGGAACACTTACGAGCAGTACTTC. It is translated as CASSVGRNTYEQYF. The chain has TRBV9 and TRBJ2-7, with a weak D call TRBD2 (5 bases). The CDR3 covers 14 residues. With 0 bases removed from V and 4 bases from J, the gap between germline ends came to 11 bases. Germline loops: CDR1 SGDLS, CDR2 YYNGEE.

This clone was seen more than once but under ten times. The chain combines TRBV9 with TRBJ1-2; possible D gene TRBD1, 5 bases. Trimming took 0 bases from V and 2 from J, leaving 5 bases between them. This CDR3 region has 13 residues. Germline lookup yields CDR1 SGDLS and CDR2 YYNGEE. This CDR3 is CASSVGTNYGYTF. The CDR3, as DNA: TGTGCCAGCAGCGTAGGGACAAACTATGGCTACACCTTC.

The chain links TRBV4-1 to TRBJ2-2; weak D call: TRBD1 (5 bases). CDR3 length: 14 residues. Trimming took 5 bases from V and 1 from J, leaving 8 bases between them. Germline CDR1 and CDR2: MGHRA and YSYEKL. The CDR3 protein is CASSSTENTGELFF. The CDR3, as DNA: TGCGCCAGCAGCTCGACAGAGAACACCGGGGAGCTGTTTTTT.

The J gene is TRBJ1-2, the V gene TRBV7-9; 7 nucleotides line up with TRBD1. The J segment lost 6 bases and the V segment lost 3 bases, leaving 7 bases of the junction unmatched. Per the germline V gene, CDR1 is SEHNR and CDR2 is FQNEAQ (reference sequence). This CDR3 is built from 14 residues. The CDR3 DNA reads TGTGCCAGCAGCTTTCGACAGGGAGTCGATGGCTACACCTTC. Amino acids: CASSFRQGVDGYTF.

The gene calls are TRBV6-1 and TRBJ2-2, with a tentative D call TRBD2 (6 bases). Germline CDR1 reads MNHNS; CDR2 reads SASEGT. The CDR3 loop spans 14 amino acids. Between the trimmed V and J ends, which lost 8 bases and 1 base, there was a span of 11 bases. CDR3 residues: CASSLAENTGELFF. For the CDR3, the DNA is TGTGCCAGCTCACTAGCCGAGAACACCGGGGAGCTGTTTTTT.

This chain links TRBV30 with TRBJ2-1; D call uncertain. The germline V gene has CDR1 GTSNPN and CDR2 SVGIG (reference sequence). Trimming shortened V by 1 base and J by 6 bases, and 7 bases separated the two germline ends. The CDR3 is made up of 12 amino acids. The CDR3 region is CAWSDSPNEQFF. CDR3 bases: TGTGCCTGGAGTGATAGTCCCAATGAGCAGTTCTTC.

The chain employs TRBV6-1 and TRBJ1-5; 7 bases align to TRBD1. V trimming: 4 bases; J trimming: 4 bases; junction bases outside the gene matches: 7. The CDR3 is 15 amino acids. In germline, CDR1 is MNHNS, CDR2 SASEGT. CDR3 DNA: TGTGCCAGCAGTGTCTCGGGACAGAATAATCAGCCCCAGCATTTT. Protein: CASSVSGQNNQPQHF.

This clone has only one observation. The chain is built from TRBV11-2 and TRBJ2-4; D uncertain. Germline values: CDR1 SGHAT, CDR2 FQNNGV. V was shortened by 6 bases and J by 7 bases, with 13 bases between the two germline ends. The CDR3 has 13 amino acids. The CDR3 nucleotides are TGTGCCAGCAGTCCTGGGCCGGGTAACATTCAGTACTTC. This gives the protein CASSPGPGNIQYF.

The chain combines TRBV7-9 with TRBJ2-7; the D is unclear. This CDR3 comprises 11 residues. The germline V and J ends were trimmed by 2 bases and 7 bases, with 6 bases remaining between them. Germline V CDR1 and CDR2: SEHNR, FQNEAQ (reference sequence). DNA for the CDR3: TGTGCCAGCAGCTTAAATGGTGAGCAGTACTTC. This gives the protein CASSLNGEQYF.

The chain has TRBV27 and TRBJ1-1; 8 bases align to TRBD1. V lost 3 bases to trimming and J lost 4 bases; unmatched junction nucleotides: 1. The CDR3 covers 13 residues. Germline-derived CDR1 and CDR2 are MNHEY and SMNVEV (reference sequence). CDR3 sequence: CASSLGTGTEAFF. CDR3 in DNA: TGTGCCAGCAGTTTGGGGACAGGCACTGAAGCTTTCTTT.

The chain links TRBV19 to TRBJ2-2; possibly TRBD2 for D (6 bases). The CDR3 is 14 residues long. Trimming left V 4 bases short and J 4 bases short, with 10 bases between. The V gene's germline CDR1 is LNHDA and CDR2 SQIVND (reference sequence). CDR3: CASSSSGFTGELFF. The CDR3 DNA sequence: TGTGCCAGTAGTAGTAGCGGATTCACCGGGGAGCTGTTTTTT.

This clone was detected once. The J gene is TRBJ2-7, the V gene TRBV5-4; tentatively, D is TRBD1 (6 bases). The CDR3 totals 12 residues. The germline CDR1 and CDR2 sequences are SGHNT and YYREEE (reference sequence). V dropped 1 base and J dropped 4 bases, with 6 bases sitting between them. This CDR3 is CASSLTGYEQYF. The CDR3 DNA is TGTGCCAGCAGCTTGACAGGGTACGAGCAGTACTTC.

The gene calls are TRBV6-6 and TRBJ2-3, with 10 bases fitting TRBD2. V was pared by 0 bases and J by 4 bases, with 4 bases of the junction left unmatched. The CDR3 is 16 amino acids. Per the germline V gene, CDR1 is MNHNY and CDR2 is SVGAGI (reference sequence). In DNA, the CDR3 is TGTGCCAGCAGTTACTCGAGCGGGGGGGTCTCAGATACGCAGTATTTT. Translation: CASSYSSGGVSDTQYF.

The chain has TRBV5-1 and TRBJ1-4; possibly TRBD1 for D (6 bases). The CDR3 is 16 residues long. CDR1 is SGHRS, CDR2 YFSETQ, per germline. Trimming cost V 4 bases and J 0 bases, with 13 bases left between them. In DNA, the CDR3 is TGCGCCAGCAGCAGAAACAGGGAAACAACTAATGAAAAACTGTTTTTT. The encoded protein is CASSRNRETTNEKLFF.

The CDR3 protein is CAWSVAGEQYF. The CDR3 region has the DNA TGTGCCTGGAGTGTGGCGGGCGAGCAGTACTTC. This chain connects TRBV30 to TRBJ2-7, with D possibly being TRBD2 (5 bases). The CDR3 is made up of 11 amino acids. V was pared by 0 bases and J by 6 bases, with 6 bases between. Germline CDR1 reads GTSNPN; CDR2 reads SVGIG (reference sequence).